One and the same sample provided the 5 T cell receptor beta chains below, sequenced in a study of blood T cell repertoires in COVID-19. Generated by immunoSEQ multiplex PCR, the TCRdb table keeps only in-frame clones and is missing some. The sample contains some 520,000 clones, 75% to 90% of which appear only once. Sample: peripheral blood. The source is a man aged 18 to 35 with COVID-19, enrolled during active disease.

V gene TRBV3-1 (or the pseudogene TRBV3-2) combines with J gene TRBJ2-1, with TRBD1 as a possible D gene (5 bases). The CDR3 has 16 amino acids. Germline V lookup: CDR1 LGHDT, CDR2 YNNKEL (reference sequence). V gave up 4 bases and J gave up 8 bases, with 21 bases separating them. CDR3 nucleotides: TGTGCCAGCAGCCCCGAAATTCTAGGGGTCGGCCATGAGCAGTTCTTC. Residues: CASSPEILGVGHEQFF.

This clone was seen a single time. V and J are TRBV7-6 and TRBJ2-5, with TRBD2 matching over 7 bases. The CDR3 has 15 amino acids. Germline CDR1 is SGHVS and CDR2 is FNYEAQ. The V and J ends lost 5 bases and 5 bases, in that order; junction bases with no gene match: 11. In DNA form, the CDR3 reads TGTGCCAGCAGCCCGTGGACTAGTTTGGAGGAGACCCAGTACTTC. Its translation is CASSPWTSLEETQYF.

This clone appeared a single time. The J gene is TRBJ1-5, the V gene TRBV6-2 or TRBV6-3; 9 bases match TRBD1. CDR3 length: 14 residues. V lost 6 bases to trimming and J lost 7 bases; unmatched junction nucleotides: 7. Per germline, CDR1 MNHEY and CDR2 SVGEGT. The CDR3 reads CASSRRDRDQPQHF. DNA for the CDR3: TGTGCCAGCAGCCGACGGGACAGGGACCAGCCCCAGCATTTT.

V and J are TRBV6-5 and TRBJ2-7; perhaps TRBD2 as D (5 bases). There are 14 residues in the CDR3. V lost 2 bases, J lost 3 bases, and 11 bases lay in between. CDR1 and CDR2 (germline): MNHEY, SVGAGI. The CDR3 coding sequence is TGTGCCAGCAGTTACGAAGCTAGCTACTACGAGCAGTACTTC. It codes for CASSYEASYYEQYF.

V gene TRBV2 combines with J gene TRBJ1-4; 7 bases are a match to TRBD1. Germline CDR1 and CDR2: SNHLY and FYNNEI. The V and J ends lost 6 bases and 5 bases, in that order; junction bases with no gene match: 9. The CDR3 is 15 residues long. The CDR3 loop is CASRPRQGGNEKLFF. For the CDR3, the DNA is TGTGCCAGCAGACCCAGACAGGGTGGGAATGAAAAACTGTTTTTT.